The 29 T cell receptor beta chains below all came from one sample that was sequenced in a study of HIV-infected children after antiretroviral therapy interruption. As to treatment: PENTA 11 planned treatment interruption arm or continuous ART arm. RNA-based 3' RACE libraries used unique molecular identifiers. TCRdb independently ran MiXCR on the 3' RACE reads; one entry per CDR3 protein. The sample has 45,000 to 50,000 distinct CDR3 sequences, more than 3.5% seen once; the top ten hold almost 0.7%. The source material was CD45RA+ CD4+ T cells from PBMCs, pooled from several time points, sampled from a donor given antiretroviral therapy, either interrupted or continuous. Subset described: naive CD4+ CD45RA+ CD45RO- T cells. The source of these receptors is a pool of human donors with HIV.

The chain recombines TRBV12-3 or TRBV12-4 with TRBJ2-7, with D maybe TRBD2 (5 bases). The CDR3 length is 16 residues. V lost 1 base and J lost 4, with 17 bases in between. CDR3 loop: CASSLGGQVRPYEQYF. CDR3 nucleotide sequence: TGTGCCAGCAGTTTAGGCGGGCAGGTGAGACCTTACGAGCAGTACTTC.

This clonotype was recorded at least ten times. The chain has TRBV19 and TRBJ1-2; possible D gene TRBD1, 5 bases. V was shortened by 3 bases and J by 6 bases, with 14 bases between the two germline ends. Germline V CDR1 and CDR2: LNHDA, SQIVND (reference sequence). CDR3 length: 14 residues. The CDR3 region is CASSIFREGDGYTF. The CDR3 nucleotides read TGTGCCAGTAGTATTTTCAGGGAAGGTGATGGCTACACCTTC.

Many counts were recorded for this clonotype. This chain links TRBV6-5 with TRBJ1-1; D not certain. V was cut by 3 bases and J by 2 bases, with 10 bases left in between. This CDR3 region has 14 residues. CDR1 and CDR2 from the germline V gene are MNHEY and SVGAGI. The CDR3: CASSYGPLNTEAFF. CDR3 DNA sequence: TGTGCCAGCAGTTATGGTCCCCTTAACACTGAAGCTTTCTTT.

This clonotype appeared many times. The J gene is TRBJ1-2, the V gene TRBV5-1; 7 bases agree with TRBD1. J was trimmed by 5 bases and V by 2 bases; bases with no gene match: 3. Germline CDR1 SGHRS, CDR2 YFSETQ. The length of the CDR3 is 13 residues. CDR3 DNA sequence: TGCGCCAGCAGCTTTGGACAGGTTTATGGCTACACCTTC. This encodes CASSFGQVYGYTF.

This clonotype is medium-sized. V gene TRBV6-2 or TRBV6-3 combines with J gene TRBJ1-5; D is undetermined. Germline V lookup: CDR1 MNHEY, CDR2 SVGEGT. Trimming left V 8 bases short and J 1 base short, with 6 bases between. The CDR3 has 12 amino acids. The CDR3 sequence: CASSTSNQPQHF. DNA of the CDR3: TGTGCCAGCTCGACCAGCAATCAGCCCCAGCATTTT.

The sample holds many counts of this clonotype. The chain recombines TRBV12-3 or TRBV12-4 with TRBJ2-4; D ambiguous. V dropped 6 bases and J dropped 1 base, with 7 bases sitting between them. The CDR3 is made up of 13 amino acids. The CDR3 loop is CASSGRAKNIQYF. The CDR3 DNA sequence: TGTGCCAGCAGCGGTAGGGCCAAAAACATTCAGTACTTC.

Ten or more counts support this clonotype. One end of the junction varies from germline; a read error may be responsible. The chain carries TRBV3-1 and TRBJ1-1; TRBD1 agrees at 7 bases. CDR3 length equals 14 residues. CDR1 LGHDT and CDR2 YNNKEL come from the germline V gene (reference sequence). In DNA, the CDR3 is TGTGCCAGCAGCCCGTCGACAGGGAACGCTGAAGCTTTCTTT. This gives the protein CASSPSTGNAEAFF.

This clonotype was seen many times. The chain combines TRBV3-1 with TRBJ2-4, with TRBD1 matching 9 bases. Trimming cost V 4 bases and J 8 bases; bases outside gene matches: 3. Germline CDR1 reads LGHDT; CDR2 reads YNNKEL (reference sequence). The CDR3 loop spans 13 amino acids. In DNA, the CDR3 is TGTGCCAGCAGCCGACAGGGGGAAGACATTCAGTACTTC. It encodes CASSRQGEDIQYF.

This clonotype has just a few counts. This rearrangement joins TRBV10-3 to TRBJ1-2, with D possibly being TRBD1 (5 bases). This CDR3 contains 13 residues. The V end lost 7 bases, the J end lost 3 bases, and 12 bases lay between the germline ends. CDR1 and CDR2 from the germline V gene are ENHRY and SYGVKD. The CDR3: CAITGTADYGYTF. The CDR3 DNA is TGTGCCATCACCGGGACGGCGGACTATGGCTACACCTTC.

By its share, this clonotype is medium-sized (0.01 to 0.1%). J is TRBJ1-1 and V is TRBV7-8; tentative D call: TRBD1 (5 bases). V was shortened by 5 bases and J by 0 bases, with 19 bases between the two germline ends. CDR1 SGHVS and CDR2 FQNEAQ come from the germline V gene. The CDR3 consists of 17 residues. CDR3 residues: CASSPGPGKGLNTEAFF. Here the CDR3 DNA reads TGTGCCAGCAGCCCCGGGCCGGGAAAGGGGTTGAACACTGAAGCTTTCTTT. Together with reference TRBV7-8 and TRBJ1-1, the CDR3 gives the full variable domain: GAGVSQSPRYKVAKRGQDVALRCDPISGHVSLFWYQQALGQGPEFLTYFQNEAQLDKSGLPSDRFFAERPEGSVSTLKIQRTQQEDSAVYLCASSPGPGKGLNTEAFFGQGTRLTVV.

The chain links TRBV29-1 to TRBJ2-7; D uncertain. Germline CDR1 SQVTM, CDR2 ANQGSEA. V shed 0 bases and J shed 5 bases, with 11 bases lying between them. CDR3 length: 13 amino acids. The CDR3 nucleotides are TGCAGCGTTGAAGATGGAGCTCGCGACGAGCAGTACTTC. Encoded protein: CSVEDGARDEQYF.

This clonotype was detected ten times or more. The chain has TRBV7-2 and TRBJ2-1; tentatively, D is TRBD2 (5 bases). This CDR3 contains 14 residues. V dropped 0 bases and J dropped 4 bases, with 7 bases sitting between them. Germline-derived CDR1 and CDR2 are SGHTA and FQGNSA. In nucleotides, the CDR3 is TGTGCCAGCAGCTTAGCTAGCGAGTACAATGAGCAGTTCTTC. Translation gives CASSLASEYNEQFF.

This clonotype was observed at least ten times. J is TRBJ1-5 and V is TRBV7-3; D uncertain. The V gene lost 3 bases and the J gene lost 9 bases, with 12 bases spanning the gap. Per germline, CDR1 SGHTA and CDR2 FQGTGA. The CDR3 runs 13 residues. CDR3 in DNA: TGTGCCAGCAGCTTGGATGGGGTAGGGCCCCAGCATTTT. Its protein is CASSLDGVGPQHF. Full variable domain (rest looked up from reference TRBV7-3 and TRBJ1-5): GAGVSQTPSNKVTEKGKYVELRCDPISGHTALYWYRQSLGQGPEFLIYFQGTGAADDSGLPNDRFFAVRPEGSVSTLKIQRTERGDSAVYLCASSLDGVGPQHFGDGTRLSIL.

This clonotype was detected only a few times. J is TRBJ2-3 and V is TRBV20-1; 7 bases fit TRBD2. V trimming: 3 bases; J trimming: 4 bases; junction bases outside the gene matches: 1. The CDR3 loop spans 12 amino acids. Germline loops: CDR1 DFQATT, CDR2 SNEGSKA (reference sequence). The CDR3 loop is CSARLAADTQYF. In DNA form, the CDR3 reads TGCAGTGCTAGGCTAGCGGCAGATACGCAGTATTTT.

This clonotype was seen only a few times. This rearrangement joins TRBV29-1 to TRBJ2-7; a possible D gene is TRBD1 (6 bases). This CDR3 comprises 13 residues. Trimming cost V 7 bases and J 5 bases, with 18 bases left between them. Looked up from germline, CDR1 is SQVTM and CDR2 is ANQGSEA. CDR3 nucleotides: TGCAGCGCTTTAAAAACAGGGATCAACGAGCAGTACTTC. This gives the protein CSALKTGINEQYF.

This clonotype was seen many times. This chain uses TRBV11-3 with TRBJ2-3; D gene unclear. Trimming stripped 5 bases from V and 4 bases from J, with 19 bases between. This CDR3 comprises 16 residues. The V gene's germline CDR1 is SGHNT and CDR2 YENEEA. Here the CDR3 DNA reads TGTGCCAGCAGCCCCGCGTGGGGTCCTGAGGCAGATACGCAGTATTTT. Its protein is CASSPAWGPEADTQYF.

This clonotype was seen many times. The J gene is TRBJ1-5, the V gene TRBV28, with D unclear. The germline CDR1 and CDR2 sequences are MDHEN and SYDVKM. V dropped 7 bases and J dropped 7 bases, with 17 bases sitting between them. The CDR3 length is 14 residues. Written as DNA, the CDR3 is TGTGCCAGCACCGATGGAAGGGCAAAACAGCCCCAGCATTTT. This codes for CASTDGRAKQPQHF.

This clonotype was recorded at least ten times. The CDR3 protein is CASSFPGSKNIQYF. CDR3 nucleotide sequence: TGTGCCAGCAGCTTTCCCGGGTCCAAAAACATTCAGTACTTC. This chain connects TRBV5-6 to TRBJ2-4; D remains ambiguous. Germline values: CDR1 SGHDT, CDR2 YYEEEE. The V and J ends lost 2 bases and 2 bases respectively, with 8 bases between them. The CDR3 runs to 14 residues.

CDR3: CASQRGNQPQHF. CDR3 coding DNA: TGTGCCTCACAAAGGGGCAATCAGCCCCAGCATTTT. This rearrangement joins TRBV30 to TRBJ1-5, with D hard to call. CDR1 and CDR2 from the germline V gene are GTSNPN and SVGIG (reference sequence). V was trimmed by 7 bases and J by 2 bases, leaving 9 bases between them. This CDR3 comprises 12 residues.

There are many counts of this clonotype. This chain joins TRBV20-1 and TRBJ1-1; maybe TRBD1 (5 bases). CDR3 length equals 14 residues. Germline CDR1 reads DFQATT; CDR2 reads SNEGSKA (reference sequence). V lost 6 bases and J lost 0, with 14 bases in between. DNA of the CDR3: TGCAGTGCCAGGTCGGGGACGGTGAACACTGAAGCTTTCTTT. Its translation is CSARSGTVNTEAFF.

This sequence joins TRBV10-1 and TRBJ1-1; D gene uncertain. The V end was cut by 2 bases, the J end by 1 base, with 5 bases between. The germline gives CDR1 WNHNN, CDR2 SYGVQD (reference sequence). This CDR3 has 13 residues. The CDR3 sequence: CASSEAANTEAFF. The CDR3 DNA is TGCGCCAGCAGTGAGGCGGCGAACACTGAAGCTTTCTTT.

This clonotype was counted ten times or more. The J gene is TRBJ2-7, the V gene TRBV5-8; D unclear. Germline assignment: CDR1 SGHTS and CDR2 YDEGEE. Trimming cost V 3 bases and J 3 bases, with 4 bases left between them. The CDR3 has 11 residues. The CDR3 protein is CASSSVYEQYF. CDR3 sequence (DNA): TGTGCCAGCAGCTCCGTCTACGAGCAGTACTTC. The entire variable domain, with the rest obtained from reference TRBV5-8 and TRBJ2-7, is as follows: EAGVTQSPTHLIKTRGQQATLRCSPISGHTSVYWYQQALGLGLQFLLWYDEGEERNRGNFPPRFSGRQFPNYSSELNVNALELEDSALYLCASSSVYEQYFGPGTRLTVT.

This clonotype has ten or more counts. This chain joins TRBV12-3 or TRBV12-4 and TRBJ2-7; D ambiguous. V lost 0 bases and J 4 bases, leaving 7 bases between the germline ends. This CDR3 has 13 residues. The CDR3 spells CASSLALGYEQYF. CDR3 sequence (DNA): TGTGCCAGCAGTTTAGCGCTAGGGTACGAGCAGTACTTC.

The rearrangement uses TRBV2 and TRBJ2-5; D may be TRBD1 (6 bases). This CDR3 comprises 13 residues. Looked up from germline, CDR1 is SNHLY and CDR2 is FYNNEI. V lost 4 bases to trimming and J lost 2 bases, with 8 bases between them. The CDR3 spells CASSGTVQETQYF. The CDR3 DNA reads TGTGCCAGCAGTGGGACAGTTCAAGAGACCCAGTACTTC.

This clonotype was seen at least ten times. J is TRBJ2-1 and V is TRBV19; TRBD1 agrees at 7 bases. The CDR3 covers 13 residues. Germline V gene lookup returns CDR1 LNHDA and CDR2 SQIVND (reference sequence). Unmatched junction bases numbered 12, after V lost 10 bases and J lost 9 bases. CDR3 DNA: TGTGCCACTAACAGGGGCCTTGGGGGTGAGCAGTTCTTC. This gives the protein CATNRGLGGEQFF.

This clonotype was counted only a few times. The chain uses TRBV20-1 and TRBJ2-3; no reliable D call. The CDR3 runs 12 residues. Trimming removed 5 bases at V and 0 bases at J, with 6 bases between. Germline values: CDR1 DFQATT, CDR2 SNEGSKA (reference sequence). The DNA of the CDR3 is TGCAGTGCTCCCACGAGCACAGATACGCAGTATTTT. It yields the protein CSAPTSTDTQYF.

This clonotype occurred many times. The V call is TRBV5-1, the J call TRBJ1-6; perhaps TRBD1 as D (6 bases). The CDR3 extends over 15 amino acids. Germline CDR1 and CDR2: SGHRS and YFSETQ. V lost 0 bases to trimming and J lost 7 bases, with 11 bases between them. The CDR3 nucleotides are TGCGCCAGCAGCTTGGAGGGGGGACGAAATTCACCCCTCCACTTT. Translating it yields CASSLEGGRNSPLHF.

This clonotype occurred a few times. The chain is built from TRBV14 and TRBJ1-1; weak D call: TRBD1 (6 bases). Trimming removed 4 bases at V and 4 bases at J, with 16 bases between. Germline V gene lookup returns CDR1 SGHDN and CDR2 FVKESK. There are 15 residues in the CDR3. The CDR3 DNA is TGTGCCAGCAGCCCCTTGGGGAGGGGGGTCACTGAAGCTTTCTTT. It is translated as CASSPLGRGVTEAFF. Together with reference TRBV14 and TRBJ1-1, the CDR3 gives the full variable domain: EAGVTQFPSHSVIEKGQTVTLRCDPISGHDNLYWYRRVMGKEIKFLLHFVKESKQDESGMPNNRFLAERTGGTYSTLKVQPAELEDSGVYFCASSPLGRGVTEAFFGQGTRLTVV.

The sample holds a few counts of this clonotype. The chain uses TRBV20-1 and TRBJ2-7; 8 positions agree with TRBD1. Germline V CDR1 and CDR2: DFQATT, SNEGSKA (reference sequence). V was pared by 4 bases and J by 5 bases, with 4 bases of the junction left unmatched. CDR3 length equals 12 residues. The DNA for the CDR3 is TGCAGTGCTAAGAGACAGGGGAACGAGCAGTACTTC. Its translation is CSAKRQGNEQYF.